A single T cell receptor beta chain is shown here with its context. Its specificity is not known. The data originate from a study of cytomegalovirus exposure and HLA in healthy donors. General observations from the study: For presence/absence analyses, sequencing depth was assumed to be roughly uniform across donors.

The PCR used 60 Vbeta and 13 Jbeta primers. The assay was immunoSEQ multiplex PCR, and TCRdb's table has in-frame clones only and misses some. This table has 85,000 to 130,000 clones, approximately 80% appearing once. Per germline, CDR1 SGHTA and CDR2 FQGNSA. The CDR3 is 15 amino acids. V was shortened by 5 bases and J by 3 bases, with 17 bases between the two germline ends. This clonotype was sampled from a woman aged 18-29 years in good health and CMV-seropositive. The V gene is TRBV7-2, the J gene TRBJ2-7; D unclear. Sequenced input: PBMCs. The CDR3 loop reads CASSPSFSRHYEQYF. The DNA of the CDR3 is TGTGCCAGCAGCCCAAGCTTCTCGCGCCACTACGAGCAGTACTTC. Variable domain in full (rest from reference TRBV7-2 and TRBJ2-7): GAGVSQSPSNKVTEKGKDVELRCDPISGHTALYWYRQSLGQGLEFLIYFQGNSAPDKSGLPSDRFSAERTGGSVSTLTIQRTQQEDSAVYLCASSPSFSRHYEQYFGPGTRLTVT.